The 8 T cell receptor beta chains in this list originate from one sample, sequenced in a study of cytomegalovirus exposure and HLA in healthy donors. Vbeta (60) and Jbeta (13) primers were used in the PCR. The assay was immunoSEQ multiplex PCR, and TCRdb's table has in-frame clones only and misses some. The table has about 160,000 clones, approximately 79% seen once. The sequencing input was PBMCs. The receptors shown here come from a man between 35 and 55 years old in good health and CMV-seronegative.

The CDR3 sequence is CASSSNSGWGRPTNTGELFF. CDR3 nucleotides: TGTGCCAGCAGCTCAAACTCGGGGTGGGGGCGCCCGACGAACACCGGGGAGCTGTTTTTT. V usage is TRBV13 and J usage is TRBJ2-2; possible D gene TRBD1, 6 bases. The CDR3 spans 20 residues. Trimming cost V 4 bases and J 0 bases, with 24 bases left between them. Germline V gene data show CDR1 as PRHDT and CDR2 as FYEKMQ (reference sequence).

The chain is built from TRBV30 and TRBJ1-6, with 8 bases identical to TRBD1. This CDR3 has 13 amino acids. CDR1 is GTSNPN, CDR2 SVGIG, per germline (reference sequence). CDR3 amino acids: CTSIGQGNSPLHF. The CDR3 DNA is TGTACCTCGATCGGACAGGGAAATTCACCCCTCCACTTT.

This clone was detected only once. This chain uses TRBV10-1 with TRBJ2-2, with D perhaps matching TRBD2 (6 bases). Trimming removed 0 bases at V and 7 bases at J, with 12 bases between. Germline lookup yields CDR1 WNHNN and CDR2 SYGVQD (reference sequence). This CDR3 has 15 amino acids. DNA for the CDR3: TGCGCCAGCAGTGAGTCGGGGGGTGTTGGCGGGGAGCTGTTTTTT. Protein sequence: CASSESGGVGGELFF.

The chain is built from TRBV19 and TRBJ1-1; D gene unclear. Germline CDR1 reads LNHDA; CDR2 reads SQIVND (reference sequence). The CDR3 runs to 13 residues. The V gene lost 3 bases and the J gene lost 2 bases, with 7 bases spanning the gap. This CDR3 is CASSMRLNTEAFF. In DNA form, the CDR3 reads TGTGCCAGTAGTATGCGACTTAACACTGAAGCTTTCTTT.

This chain connects TRBV4-1 to TRBJ1-5; weak D call: TRBD1 (6 bases). This CDR3 has 15 residues. The germline V gene has CDR1 MGHRA and CDR2 YSYEKL. Trimming took off 5 bases at V and 5 bases at J, with 16 bases between the two ends. The CDR3 nucleotides read TGCGCCAGCAGCGCTCCCGGGGACATTTATCAGCCCCAGCATTTT. Its translation is CASSAPGDIYQPQHF.

The rearrangement links TRBV27 to TRBJ2-1; 7 bases are a match to TRBD1. Germline CDR1 and CDR2: MNHEY and SMNVEV (reference sequence). The CDR3 contains 15 residues. With 6 bases clipped from V and 7 bases from J, the junction kept 12 bases outside the gene matches. The CDR3 nucleotides are TGTGCCAGCAGACAAGACAGGGTATGGAAAAATGAGCAGTTCTTC. Translation gives CASRQDRVWKNEQFF.

The rearrangement uses TRBV6-5 and TRBJ1-2; 7 bases agree with TRBD1. The J segment lost 4 bases and the V segment lost 6 bases, leaving 5 bases of the junction unmatched. There are 13 residues in the CDR3. Germline CDR1 and CDR2: MNHEY and SVGAGI. The CDR3 is CASRETGPYGYTF. DNA of the CDR3: TGTGCCAGCAGAGAGACAGGGCCCTATGGCTACACCTTC.

The chain links TRBV28 to TRBJ1-1; TRBD1 matches at 9 bases. V lost 3 bases to trimming and J lost 2 bases; unmatched junction nucleotides: 7. There are 16 residues in the CDR3. Germline loops: CDR1 MDHEN, CDR2 SYDVKM. The CDR3 region is CASSFGQGLFNTEAFF. In DNA form, the CDR3 reads TGTGCCAGCAGTTTCGGACAGGGGCTTTTTAACACTGAAGCTTTCTTT.